These 14 T cell receptor beta chains originate from one sample sequenced in a study of cytomegalovirus exposure and HLA in healthy donors. A multiplex PCR was run with 60 Vbeta primers and 13 Jbeta primers. Clones were read by immunoSEQ multiplex PCR, and TCRdb kept only the in-frame ones, dropping some. The table records about 100,000 clones, more than 60% of them present only once. Sequencing input: PBMCs. The receptor source for this set is a man aged 50-60 years in good health and CMV-seropositive.

The chain carries TRBV7-9 and TRBJ2-7; possible D gene TRBD2, 6 bases. Trimming left V 8 bases short and J 2 bases short, with 13 bases between. The CDR3 runs to 13 residues. Germline-derived CDR1 and CDR2 are SEHNR and FQNEAQ (reference sequence). CDR3 coding DNA: TGTGCCAGCTGCCCTAGCGAAGCCTACGAGCAGTACTTC. The encoded protein is CASCPSEAYEQYF.

This clone was counted only a few times. The gene calls are TRBV5-6 and TRBJ1-4; maybe TRBD1 (5 bases). The V gene lost 2 bases and the J gene lost 5 bases, with 7 bases spanning the gap. Per the germline V gene, CDR1 is SGHDT and CDR2 is YYEEEE. This CDR3 region has 13 residues. For the CDR3, the DNA is TGTGCCAGCAGCTTTAGGGGAAATGAAAAACTGTTTTTT. It translates to CASSFRGNEKLFF.

The genes are TRBV6-1 and TRBJ2-2; no reliable D call. The CDR3 sequence is 15 residues long. V lost 7 bases to trimming and J lost 0 bases, with 12 bases between them. Germline V gene lookup returns CDR1 MNHNS and CDR2 SASEGT. This CDR3 reads CASMPLVSNTGELFF. The DNA of the CDR3 is TGTGCCAGCATGCCCTTAGTGTCGAACACCGGGGAGCTGTTTTTT.

The chain uses TRBV10-1 and TRBJ2-7, with a tentative D call TRBD2 (7 bases). The V and J ends lost 3 bases and 2 bases respectively, with 17 bases between them. This CDR3 comprises 16 residues. Looked up from germline, CDR1 is WNHNN and CDR2 is SYGVQD (reference sequence). CDR3 amino acids: CASSERGGPRAYEQYF. CDR3 nucleotides: TGCGCCAGCAGTGAAAGGGGGGGACCGAGAGCCTACGAGCAGTACTTC.

This chain's CDR3 is CASSIDGLAGGEYNEQFF. CDR3 DNA: TGTGCCAGTAGTATAGACGGACTAGCGGGGGGTGAATACAATGAGCAGTTCTTC. This rearrangement joins TRBV19 to TRBJ2-1; 14 bases are shared with TRBD2. V shed 0 bases and J 4 bases; nucleotides not matched to a gene: 5. The CDR3 runs to 18 residues. CDR1 and CDR2 (germline): LNHDA, SQIVND (reference sequence).

The chain carries TRBV2 and TRBJ2-5; maybe TRBD1 (5 bases). The ends were cut back, 6 bases at V and 4 bases at J, with 9 bases in the middle. The CDR3 is made up of 12 amino acids. Germline V gives CDR1 SNHLY, CDR2 FYNNEI. The chain's CDR3 is CASRWGSETQYF. The CDR3 coding sequence is TGTGCCAGCAGGTGGGGCTCAGAGACCCAGTACTTC.

J is TRBJ2-2 and V is TRBV29-1, with 7 bases that match TRBD1. The CDR3 length is 15 residues. CDR1 is SQVTM, CDR2 ANQGSEA, per germline. V lost 6 bases and J lost 0; bases outside the gene matches: 7. The CDR3 nucleotides read TGCAGCGTAGCACGCCAGGGGGCGAACACCGGGGAGCTGTTTTTT. Protein sequence: CSVARQGANTGELFF.

The table lists this clone with a few counts. The gene calls are TRBV4-3 and TRBJ2-5, with 11 bases matching TRBD2. The DNA end is more similar to TRBJ2-7, so the J call may be wrong. The germline CDR1 and CDR2 sequences are LGHNA and YSLEER. The CDR3 totals 15 residues. As DNA, the CDR3 is TGCGCCAGCAGCCAAGGGACTAGCGGGCTCGGCGAGCAGTACTTC. The encoded protein is CASSQGTSGLGEQYF.

For the CDR3, the DNA is TGTGCCAGCAGCCGCCCTGCCGAGGATACGCAGTATTTT. This sequence encodes CASSRPAEDTQYF. V is TRBV7-2 and J is TRBJ2-3; D is unclear. The germline V gene encodes CDR1 SGHTA and CDR2 FQGNSA. Trimming shortened V by 5 bases and J by 6 bases, and 12 bases separated the two germline ends. The CDR3 is 13 amino acids.

The chain links TRBV11-2 to TRBJ2-7; TRBD2 might be the D (6 bases). The CDR3 loop spans 14 amino acids. CDR1 is SGHAT, CDR2 FQNNGV, per germline. V was pared by 3 bases and J by 1 base, with 10 bases between. DNA for the CDR3: TGTGCCAGCAGCTTGAGGGCGGGGTCCTACGAGCAGTACTTC. This codes for CASSLRAGSYEQYF.

The chain couples TRBV7-2 to TRBJ1-5; 9 nucleotides match TRBD1. The V and J ends lost 3 bases and 6 bases, in that order; junction bases with no gene match: 9. This CDR3 region has 16 residues. CDR1 SGHTA and CDR2 FQGNSA come from the germline V gene. CDR3 in amino acids: CASSLGGQGRTQPQHF. The CDR3 nucleotides read TGTGCCAGCAGCTTGGGGGGACAGGGTAGGACTCAGCCCCAGCATTTT.

The rearrangement uses TRBV4-3 and TRBJ2-5; 9 nucleotides agree with TRBD2. The better agreement between TRBJ2-7 and the DNA end casts doubt on the J call. The CDR3 has 16 amino acids. The germline gives CDR1 LGHNA, CDR2 YSLEER. The CDR3 region is CASSQDLAGGPYEQYF. In DNA form, the CDR3 reads TGCGCCAGCAGCCAAGATCTGGCGGGGGGGCCCTACGAGCAGTACTTC.

This clone was detected only a few times. The chain is built from TRBV6-5 and TRBJ2-3; TRBD2 agrees at 8 bases. V trimming: 0 bases; J trimming: 1 base; junction bases outside the gene matches: 3. From germline, CDR1 is MNHEY and CDR2 SVGAGI. The CDR3 has 16 amino acids. CDR3 residues: CASSYSAGLGTDTQYF. DNA of the CDR3: TGTGCCAGCAGTTACTCGGCGGGACTAGGCACAGATACGCAGTATTTT.

The chain joins TRBV6-5 to TRBJ1-2; D not resolved. CDR1 and CDR2 from the germline V gene are MNHEY and SVGAGI. The CDR3 totals 13 residues. Trimming removed 0 bases from V and 7 bases from J, with 9 bases in between. The chain's CDR3 is CASSYSGSGGYTF. The DNA of the CDR3 is TGTGCCAGCAGTTACTCGGGGAGTGGTGGCTACACCTTC.